This passage covers 14 T cell receptor beta chains from one sample sequenced in a study of CD8 T cells in Susac syndrome (dated by TCRdb to between 2019 and 2020). Library method: the immunoSEQ multiplex PCR assay. RNA was extracted with the RNeasy kit and about 0.45 to 1 ug was reverse transcribed using random hexamers. The public reads were reanalyzed by TCRdb: fastp trimming at Q25, MiXCR alignment, in-frame beta chains only. When rows share a CDR3 protein, they turn into one entry using the most common DNA and genes. This sample comprises about 130,000 distinct CDR3 sequences, over 85% of them detected only once. Clones ranked in the top ten supply about 0.2% of the sample. The sample was CD8+ T cells from PBMCs. These receptors all stem from a human donor with Susac syndrome.

The chain employs TRBV20-1 and TRBJ2-7; the D gene is possibly TRBD1 (6 bases). The CDR3 covers 12 residues. V was cut by 3 bases and J by 3 bases, with 9 bases left in between. Germline assignment: CDR1 DFQATT and CDR2 SNEGSKA (reference sequence). The CDR3 nucleotides read TGCAGTGCTAGGGACAGATACTACGAGCAGTACTTC. Encoded protein: CSARDRYYEQYF.

This chain links TRBV27 with TRBJ2-3; no reliable D call. Trimming took 6 bases from V and 4 from J, leaving 11 bases between them. The CDR3 is 13 residues long. Germline CDR1 reads MNHEY; CDR2 reads SMNVEV (reference sequence). Here the CDR3 DNA reads TGTGCCAGCAGCCTTGGACCCCCAGATACGCAGTATTTT. Protein sequence: CASSLGPPDTQYF.

The sample holds one count of this clonotype. The chain combines TRBV9 with TRBJ1-6; D is uncertain. Germline CDR1 is SGDLS and CDR2 is YYNGEE. V gave up 3 bases and J gave up 5 bases, with 9 bases separating them. This CDR3 is 14 amino acids long. CDR3 residues: CASSAYGDNSPLHF. The DNA for the CDR3 is TGTGCCAGCAGCGCGTACGGGGATAATTCACCCCTCCACTTT. Full variable domain (missing parts from reference TRBV9 and TRBJ1-6): DSGVTQTPKHLITATGQRVTLRCSPRSGDLSVYWYQQSLDQGLQFLIQYYNGEERAKGNILERFSAQQFPDLHSELNLSSLELGDSALYFCASSAYGDNSPLHFGNGTRLTVT.

J is TRBJ2-7 and V is TRBV7-9; 8 nucleotides match TRBD2. The J segment lost 1 base and the V segment lost 5 bases, leaving 10 bases of the junction unmatched. The germline V gene encodes CDR1 SEHNR and CDR2 FQNEAQ (reference sequence). This CDR3 comprises 16 residues. CDR3 DNA sequence: TGTGCCAGCAGCCGCGACACTAGCGGTGGGTCCTACGAGCAGTACTTC. Protein product: CASSRDTSGGSYEQYF.

The V gene is TRBV27, the J gene TRBJ2-2; 10 bases align to TRBD2. V trimming: 5 bases; J trimming: 5 bases; junction bases outside the gene matches: 8. CDR1 MNHEY and CDR2 SMNVEV come from the germline V gene (reference sequence). CDR3 length: 16 amino acids. CDR3 amino acids: CASSPLGSGGTGELFF. As DNA, the CDR3 is TGTGCCAGCAGTCCCTTGGGTAGCGGGGGGACCGGGGAGCTGTTTTTT.

This chain joins TRBV20-1 and TRBJ2-3; D is unclear. Germline CDR1 is DFQATT and CDR2 is SNEGSKA (reference sequence). The CDR3 is 13 residues long. The germline V and J ends were trimmed by 3 bases and 6 bases, with 13 bases remaining between them. The CDR3 protein is CSARGGRLDTQYF. CDR3 nucleotide sequence: TGCAGTGCTAGGGGCGGAAGATTGGATACGCAGTATTTT.

This chain connects TRBV4-3 to TRBJ1-1, with D possibly matching TRBD1 (6 bases). Trimming cost V 1 base and J 4 bases, with 13 bases left between them. Germline lookup yields CDR1 LGHNA and CDR2 YSLEER. The CDR3 totals 15 residues. CDR3 loop: CASSQVQEGGTEAFF. Here the CDR3 DNA reads TGCGCCAGCAGCCAAGTCCAGGAGGGGGGCACTGAAGCTTTCTTT.

The J gene is TRBJ2-7, the V gene TRBV4-1; TRBD2 agrees at 8 bases. Germline CDR1 and CDR2: MGHRA and YSYEKL. The CDR3 is 16 residues long. V lost 1 base and J lost 2; bases outside the gene matches: 7. The CDR3 region has the DNA TGCGCCAGCAGCCAAGCCGCCGGGACTAGTGCCTACGAGCAGTACTTC. It specifies CASSQAAGTSAYEQYF.

The genes are TRBV5-1 and TRBJ1-2; 7 bases line up with TRBD1. Germline trimming cut 4 bases from V and 4 bases from J; bases unmatched to any gene: 13. The germline gives CDR1 SGHRS, CDR2 YFSETQ. This CDR3 comprises 16 residues. The CDR3 nucleotides read TGCGCCAGCAGCCAGGGGGGATGGCAGGGGAGCTATGGCTACACCTTC. As protein: CASSQGGWQGSYGYTF.

The rearrangement joins TRBV7-3 to TRBJ2-5, with D maybe TRBD2 (6 bases). In germline, CDR1 is SGHTA, CDR2 FQGTGA. The length of the CDR3 is 13 residues. Deletions cut 5 bases from V and 5 bases from J, with 12 bases between. The CDR3, as DNA: TGTGCCAGCAGCCCTGTAGCGGCCGAGACCCAGTACTTC. Translation gives CASSPVAAETQYF.

This clonotype was recorded only once. The chain uses TRBV19 and TRBJ1-1; 9 bases are shared with TRBD1. Unmatched junction bases numbered 16, after V lost 7 bases and J lost 4 bases. The CDR3 length is 17 residues. Germline assignment: CDR1 LNHDA and CDR2 SQIVND (reference sequence). This chain's CDR3 is CASTTLWGDRGGTEAFF. CDR3 in DNA: TGTGCCAGTACCACGTTATGGGGAGACAGGGGGGGCACTGAAGCTTTCTTT.

The CDR3 DNA sequence: TGTGCCAGCAGCGAGGGGGGGACTAGTGGCGGGGAGCTGTTTTTT. Its translation: CASSEGGTSGGELFF. The chain uses TRBV9 and TRBJ2-2; TRBD2 agrees at 8 bases. CDR3 size: 15 residues. From germline, CDR1 is SGDLS and CDR2 YYNGEE. Trimming at V came to 3 bases and at J to 7 bases, leaving 8 bases not matched to a gene.

This clonotype occurred once. The gene calls are TRBV20-1 and TRBJ1-2, with D unclear. The length of the CDR3 is 11 residues. The V end was cut by 2 bases, the J end by 2 bases, with 3 bases between. In germline, CDR1 is DFQATT, CDR2 SNEGSKA (reference sequence). The CDR3 here is CSARINYGYTF. The CDR3, as DNA: TGCAGTGCTAGAATAAACTATGGCTACACCTTC.

The chain couples TRBV29-1 to TRBJ2-7; 10 bases match TRBD2. Unmatched junction bases numbered 3, after V lost 3 bases and J lost 1 base. Germline V gene sequence: CDR1 SQVTM, CDR2 ANQGSEA. This CDR3 is 14 amino acids long. The DNA of the CDR3 is TGCAGCGTTGACCTAGCGGGGGCGTCCTACGAGCAGTACTTC. Its translation is CSVDLAGASYEQYF.